This T cell receptor (beta chain) was profiled in a study of T cell responses to AZD1222 COVID-19 vaccine. Study-level findings and limits: Close to half of spike-specific TCRs reportedly recognize unmutated variant regions. Among the donors, most were white British and more were female, and clonal diversity was possibly underestimated.

V shed 2 bases and J shed 9 bases, with 8 bases lying between them. The CDR3 is made up of 11 amino acids. Germline CDR1 is MNHEY and CDR2 is SVGAGI. The data were produced by immunoSEQ multiplex PCR, yet TCRdb's version contains in-frame clones alone and is incomplete. Of around 79,000 clones in the sample, approximately 90% were seen once. Points on this clone: Its matching antigen is unknown.

The chain uses TRBV6-5 and TRBJ2-7; possibly TRBD1 for D (6 bases). The source is an adult in good health. The sample in question was peripheral blood, obtained on day 0 of AZD1222 vaccination. The CDR3 sequence is CASSYTGTQYF. In DNA form, the CDR3 reads TGTGCCAGCAGTTACACAGGGACGCAGTACTTC.